These 31 T cell receptor beta chains were sequenced from one sample in a study of CD8 T cells in ankylosing spondylitis. Study outcomes and limitations: One TCR beta motif, made up of 7 or 8 highly homologous variants, appeared characteristic of ankylosing spondylitis blood.

Their antigens are not known. TCRdb recomputed calls from the 5' RACE reads with MiXCR, one row per CDR3 protein. The sample has 400,000 to 450,000 distinct CDR3 sequences, 15% to 20% seen once. Material for sequencing was blood, either unsorted or a sorted T cell fraction (not recorded which). These receptors came from a male donor with ankylosing spondylitis.

This clonotype showed up just a few times. The chain joins TRBV20-1 to TRBJ1-1; TRBD1 matches at 7 bases. CDR3 length equals 16 residues. V was pared by 0 bases and J by 1 base, with 8 bases of the junction left unmatched. The germline V gene has CDR1 DFQATT and CDR2 SNEGSKA (reference sequence). CDR3 sequence (DNA): TGCAGTGCTAGAGATTTTCAGGGGGGACCGAACACTGAAGCTTTCTTT. It translates to CSARDFQGGPNTEAFF.

The table lists this clonotype with many counts. The chain joins TRBV29-1 to TRBJ1-4; 9 nucleotides match TRBD1. Germline values: CDR1 SQVTM, CDR2 ANQGSEA. The CDR3 has 15 residues. With V trimmed by 5 bases and J by 5 bases, 9 bases remained unmatched. The CDR3 reads CSVLDRGTENEKLFF. CDR3 nucleotide sequence: TGCAGCGTTTTGGACAGGGGTACAGAGAATGAAAAACTGTTTTTT.

This clonotype came up a few times. V is TRBV5-1 and J is TRBJ2-7; perhaps TRBD1 as D (5 bases). The CDR3 sequence is 12 residues long. V lost 4 bases and J 11 bases, leaving 16 bases between the germline ends. The germline V gene has CDR1 SGHRS and CDR2 YFSETQ. CDR3 DNA sequence: TGCGCCAGCAGCCCCGACACCCTACAGGAGTACTTC. Amino acid sequence: CASSPDTLQEYF. The full variable domain, with the rest looked up from reference TRBV5-1 and TRBJ2-7, is KAGVTQTPRYLIKTRGQQVTLSCSPISGHRSVSWYQQTPGQGLQFLFEYFSETQRNKGNFPGRFSGRQFSNSRSEMNVSTLELGDSALYLCASSPDTLQEYFGPGTRLTVT.

This chain links TRBV28 with TRBJ2-1; the match to TRBD1 covers 7 bases. This CDR3 region has 17 residues. The germline V gene has CDR1 MDHEN and CDR2 SYDVKM. V was pared by 6 bases and J by 3 bases, with 14 bases of the junction left unmatched. The DNA for the CDR3 is TGTGCCAGCAGCTCCCGGAGACAGGGTTCTTACTACAATGAGCAGTTCTTC. Its translation is CASSSRRQGSYYNEQFF.

This clonotype has only a few counts. The J gene is TRBJ1-6, the V gene TRBV9; tentatively, D is TRBD1 (5 bases). Trimming removed 4 bases from V and 5 bases from J, with 19 bases in between. There are 17 residues in the CDR3. Per the germline V gene, CDR1 is SGDLS and CDR2 is YYNGEE. CDR3 coding DNA: TGTGCCAGCAGCTCCCCGAGGGGCGGTACTAATAATTCACCCCTCCACTTT. Translated: CASSSPRGGTNNSPLHF. Full variable domain (remainder filled in from reference TRBV9 and TRBJ1-6): DSGVTQTPKHLITATGQRVTLRCSPRSGDLSVYWYQQSLDQGLQFLIQYYNGEERAKGNILERFSAQQFPDLHSELNLSSLELGDSALYFCASSSPRGGTNNSPLHFGNGTRLTVT.

This clonotype was seen only a few times. The chain carries TRBV3-1 and TRBJ2-1; D call uncertain. This CDR3 is 13 amino acids long. V lost 5 bases to trimming and J lost 7 bases, with 12 bases between them. Germline V gene lookup returns CDR1 LGHDT and CDR2 YNNKEL (reference sequence). The CDR3 DNA sequence: TGTGCCAGCAGCGAGCTCTCCACGAATGAGCAGTTCTTC. It codes for CASSELSTNEQFF.

This clonotype was seen only a few times. The chain employs TRBV7-3 and TRBJ1-2, with D unresolved. Trimming removed 5 bases from V and 0 bases from J, with 16 bases in between. Per the germline V gene, CDR1 is SGHTA and CDR2 is FQGTGA. This CDR3 is 16 amino acids long. CDR3: CASSPRSDFTNYGYTF. Written as DNA, the CDR3 is TGTGCCAGCAGCCCCCGTTCCGACTTCACTAACTATGGCTACACCTTC.

The genes are TRBV20-1 and TRBJ2-7; 7 nucleotides align to TRBD1. The ends lost 6 bases at V and 0 bases at J; junction bases unmatched: 5. The CDR3 sequence is 13 residues long. Germline V CDR1 and CDR2: DFQATT, SNEGSKA (reference sequence). The CDR3 region is CSAPGQTSYEQYF. CDR3 nucleotide sequence: TGCAGTGCCCCGGGACAGACCTCCTACGAGCAGTACTTC.

The rearrangement uses TRBV28 and TRBJ1-5; D not resolved. The CDR3 length is 12 residues. The V and J ends lost 3 bases and 9 bases respectively, with 9 bases between them. The V gene's germline CDR1 is MDHEN and CDR2 SYDVKM. CDR3 loop: CASSLGNLPQHF. The CDR3 DNA is TGTGCCAGCAGTTTGGGGAACTTGCCCCAGCATTTT.

This clonotype was observed a few times. The CDR3 loop reads CSARQGPNEKLFF. The CDR3 DNA reads TGCAGTGCTAGACAGGGGCCTAATGAAAAACTGTTTTTT. J is TRBJ1-4 and V is TRBV20-1; tentatively, D is TRBD1 (6 bases). The V gene lost 2 bases and the J gene lost 3 bases, with 7 bases spanning the gap. Per the germline V gene, CDR1 is DFQATT and CDR2 is SNEGSKA (reference sequence). The CDR3 is 13 residues long.

This clonotype has ten or more counts. The V call is TRBV29-1, the J call TRBJ2-7; 7 bases are a match to TRBD2. Trimming removed 5 bases from V and 3 bases from J; junction bases left unmatched: 10. In germline, CDR1 is SQVTM, CDR2 ANQGSEA. This CDR3 has 14 amino acids. CDR3 in amino acids: CSVRHSGYSYEQYF. CDR3 nucleotide sequence: TGCAGCGTTAGGCATAGCGGGTATAGCTACGAGCAGTACTTC.

The rearrangement joins TRBV20-1 to TRBJ2-5; TRBD2 agrees at 11 bases. Germline CDR1 is DFQATT and CDR2 is SNEGSKA (reference sequence). This CDR3 region has 15 residues. J gave up 1 base and V 3 bases, and 4 bases lay outside the gene matches. The CDR3 DNA reads as TGCAGTGCTAGGACTAGCGGGAATCCCCAAGAGACCCAGTACTTC. It codes for CSARTSGNPQETQYF.

This rearrangement joins TRBV11-2 to TRBJ2-1, with D tentatively TRBD1 (5 bases). The CDR3 is 13 amino acids. The germline CDR1 and CDR2 sequences are SGHAT and FQNNGV. The V end was cut by 4 bases, the J end by 7 bases, with 11 bases between. The chain's CDR3 is CASSSEQGNEQFF. In DNA, the CDR3 is TGTGCCAGCAGCTCGGAGCAGGGTAATGAGCAGTTCTTC.

The table lists this clonotype with a few counts. The chain has TRBV6-2 or TRBV6-3 and TRBJ2-5, with 10 bases aligning to TRBD2. There are 14 residues in the CDR3. Germline V gene data show CDR1 as MNHEY and CDR2 as SVGEGT. Trimming took 4 bases from V and 4 from J; bases not matched to a gene: 3. As DNA, the CDR3 is TGTGCCAGCAGTTTTGCTAGCGGGAGAGAGACCCAGTACTTC. Translation gives CASSFASGRETQYF.

The table lists this clonotype with a few counts. The V gene is TRBV20-1, the J gene TRBJ1-2; 11 positions match TRBD1. This CDR3 has 16 residues. V lost 1 base and J lost 3; bases outside the gene matches: 7. The germline V gene has CDR1 DFQATT and CDR2 SNEGSKA (reference sequence). The CDR3 protein is CSARGTGGEGYYGYTF. The CDR3 DNA reads as TGCAGTGCTAGAGGGACAGGGGGCGAAGGGTACTATGGCTACACCTTC.

This clonotype has a handful of counts. The rearrangement links TRBV25-1 to TRBJ2-6, with TRBD1 identical over 9 bases. The CDR3 sequence is 17 residues long. Germline V gene lookup returns CDR1 MGHDK and CDR2 SYGVNS. With V trimmed by 3 bases and J by 0 bases, 3 bases remained unmatched. The CDR3 reads CASSDGTGTSGANVLTF. As DNA, the CDR3 is TGTGCCAGCAGTGACGGGACAGGGACCTCTGGGGCCAACGTCCTGACTTTC.

The V gene is TRBV12-3 or TRBV12-4, the J gene TRBJ2-7; D may be TRBD1 or TRBD2 (5 bases each). The CDR3 consists of 13 residues. The V end lost 6 bases, the J end lost 4 bases, and 13 bases lay between the germline ends. For the CDR3, the DNA is TGTGCCAGCAGGAAAGACGGGGCGTACGAGCAGTACTTC. Protein product: CASRKDGAYEQYF.

The V call is TRBV12-3 or TRBV12-4, the J call TRBJ1-2; TRBD1 might be the D (5 bases). The V end was cut by 2 bases, the J end by 5 bases, with 21 bases between. The CDR3 extends over 17 amino acids. The CDR3 region is CASSLRGVLANSYGYTF. The CDR3 nucleotides read TGTGCCAGCAGTTTAAGGGGAGTCTTAGCTAATTCTTATGGCTACACCTTC.

This clonotype was seen a few times. The rearrangement joins TRBV28 to TRBJ1-5; D is unresolved. The CDR3 runs to 17 residues. With 7 bases removed from V and 2 bases from J, the gap between germline ends came to 21 bases. Germline V lookup: CDR1 MDHEN, CDR2 SYDVKM. The chain's CDR3 is CASTRLDPYSRNQPQHF. The CDR3 region has the DNA TGTGCCAGCACCCGCCTTGACCCCTATAGCCGCAATCAGCCCCAGCATTTT. Full variable domain (outside the CDR3, taken from reference TRBV28 and TRBJ1-5): DVKVTQSSRYLVKRTGEKVFLECVQDMDHENMFWYRQDPGLGLRLIYFSYDVKMKEKGDIPEGYSVSREKKERFSLILESASTNQTSMYLCASTRLDPYSRNQPQHFGDGTRLSIL.

J is TRBJ1-1 and V is TRBV28; 7 bases map to TRBD1. This CDR3 contains 16 residues. Germline V lookup: CDR1 MDHEN, CDR2 SYDVKM. Trimming at V came to 6 bases and at J to 6 bases, leaving 16 bases not matched to a gene. The CDR3 bases are TGTGCCAGCAGCACCCCGTTGGGCAGGGGGAGCGCTGAAGCTTTCTTT. Its translation is CASSTPLGRGSAEAFF.

The V gene is TRBV7-3, the J gene TRBJ2-1; 7 positions agree with TRBD2. Germline CDR1 reads SGHTA; CDR2 reads FQGTGA. The ends lost 0 bases at V and 4 bases at J; junction bases unmatched: 3. This CDR3 has 15 residues. The CDR3 sequence: CASSLTLAVYNEQFF. Here the CDR3 DNA reads TGTGCCAGCAGCTTAACTCTAGCGGTTTACAATGAGCAGTTCTTC.

The J gene is TRBJ1-2, the V gene TRBV6-1; D uncertain. Germline CDR1 is MNHNS and CDR2 is SASEGT. The CDR3 totals 13 residues. Trimming pared 6 bases from V and 0 bases from J, leaving 8 bases between. CDR3: CASSQIANYGYTF. CDR3 nucleotide sequence: TGTGCCAGCAGCCAAATAGCTAACTATGGCTACACCTTC.

The V call is TRBV12-3 or TRBV12-4, the J call TRBJ1-1; 8 bases line up with TRBD1. V was clipped by 6 bases and J by 5 bases; unmatched bases: 8. This CDR3 is 14 amino acids long. Here the CDR3 DNA reads TGTGCCAGCAGACCCGACAGGGGCAATACTGAAGCTTTCTTT. Translated: CASRPDRGNTEAFF.

V gene TRBV20-1 combines with J gene TRBJ1-2; a weak D match, TRBD1 (5 bases). Germline V lookup: CDR1 DFQATT, CDR2 SNEGSKA (reference sequence). The ends were cut back, 6 bases at V and 6 bases at J, with 14 bases in the middle. The CDR3 extends over 12 amino acids. The DNA for the CDR3 is TGCAGTGCCCCGGGACCGGGGCATGGCTACACCTTC. This gives the protein CSAPGPGHGYTF.

This chain connects TRBV7-2 to TRBJ2-7; TRBD1 aligns across 8 bases. Per germline, CDR1 SGHTA and CDR2 FQGNSA. V was clipped by 6 bases and J by 1 base; unmatched bases: 5. The CDR3 runs 14 residues. In nucleotides, the CDR3 is TGTGCCAGCAGTAGGAACAGGGGGTCCTACGAGCAGTACTTC. It is translated as CASSRNRGSYEQYF. The variable domain in full, with the rest retrieved from reference TRBV7-2 and TRBJ2-7, is GAGVSQSPSNKVTEKGKDVELRCDPISGHTALYWYRQSLGQGLEFLIYFQGNSAPDKSGLPSDRFSAERTGGSVSTLTIQRTQQEDSAVYLCASSRNRGSYEQYFGPGTRLTVT.

This clonotype has only a few counts. The chain has TRBV12-3 or TRBV12-4 and TRBJ1-2; D not resolved. This CDR3 spans 13 amino acids. The V and J ends lost 6 bases and 4 bases respectively, with 12 bases between them. In DNA form, the CDR3 reads TGTGCCAGCAGACCCGATAGTGGCTATGGCTACACCTTC. Amino acids: CASRPDSGYGYTF.

The chain links TRBV28 to TRBJ1-1, with D possibly TRBD1 on 6 matching bases. Germline assignment: CDR1 MDHEN and CDR2 SYDVKM. Trimming stripped 8 bases from V and 1 base from J, with 17 bases between. This CDR3 has 15 amino acids. The CDR3 loop reads CASVQQGRKNTEAFF. CDR3 nucleotide sequence: TGTGCCAGCGTCCAACAGGGTCGGAAGAACACTGAAGCTTTCTTT. Looking up the rest from reference TRBV28 and TRBJ1-1 gives the full variable domain: DVKVTQSSRYLVKRTGEKVFLECVQDMDHENMFWYRQDPGLGLRLIYFSYDVKMKEKGDIPEGYSVSREKKERFSLILESASTNQTSMYLCASVQQGRKNTEAFFGQGTRLTVV.

Written as DNA, the CDR3 is TGCGCCAGCAGCCAATCACGGACTAGCGGGGGGGCCTGGACAGATACGCAGTATTTT. Translated: CASSQSRTSGGAWTDTQYF. The J gene is TRBJ2-3, the V gene TRBV4-1; 15 bases map to TRBD2. The CDR3 is 19 residues long. Germline CDR1 is MGHRA and CDR2 is YSYEKL. V shed 2 bases and J 3 bases; nucleotides not matched to a gene: 9.

The gene calls are TRBV24-1 and TRBJ2-2; 9 bases agree with TRBD1. The V gene end was trimmed by 3 bases and the J gene end by 1 base; junction bases not matched to a gene: 2. From germline, CDR1 is KGHDR and CDR2 SFDVKD. The length of the CDR3 is 16 residues. CDR3 DNA: TGTGCCACCAGTGATAACAGGGGGCAGAACACCGGGGAGCTGTTTTTT. It codes for CATSDNRGQNTGELFF.

The chain is built from TRBV3-1 and TRBJ2-5; 15 positions agree with TRBD2. The CDR3 runs 16 residues. Trimming cost V 5 bases and J 4 bases; bases outside gene matches: 5. Per germline, CDR1 LGHDT and CDR2 YNNKEL (reference sequence). CDR3 protein: CASSWRTSGGAETQYF. The CDR3 nucleotides read TGTGCCAGCAGCTGGAGGACTAGCGGGGGGGCAGAGACCCAGTACTTC.

The chain couples TRBV7-6 to TRBJ1-1, with D possibly TRBD1 on 6 matching bases. The germline V and J ends were trimmed by 4 bases and 1 base, with 13 bases remaining between them. The germline gives CDR1 SGHVS, CDR2 FNYEAQ. The CDR3 has 15 amino acids. CDR3 protein: CASSSSLQGNTEAFF. The CDR3 DNA follows: TGTGCCAGCAGCTCGTCATTACAGGGGAACACTGAAGCTTTCTTT.